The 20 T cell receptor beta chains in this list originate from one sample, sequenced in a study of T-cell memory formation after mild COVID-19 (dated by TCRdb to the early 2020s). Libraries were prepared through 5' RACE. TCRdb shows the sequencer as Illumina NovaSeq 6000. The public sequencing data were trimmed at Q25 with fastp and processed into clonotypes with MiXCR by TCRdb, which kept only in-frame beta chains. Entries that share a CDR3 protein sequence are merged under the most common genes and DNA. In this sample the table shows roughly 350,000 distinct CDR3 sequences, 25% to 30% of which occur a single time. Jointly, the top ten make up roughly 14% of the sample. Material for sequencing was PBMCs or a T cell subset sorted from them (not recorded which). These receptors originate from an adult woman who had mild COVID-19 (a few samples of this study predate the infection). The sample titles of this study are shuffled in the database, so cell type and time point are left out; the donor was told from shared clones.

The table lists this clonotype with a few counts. The CDR3 nucleotides read TGTGCCAGCTCAACGACGGACGGCAAAAACATTCAGTACTTC. It encodes CASSTTDGKNIQYF. V is TRBV18 and J is TRBJ2-4, with no clear D. Trimming cost V 5 bases and J 3 bases, with 11 bases left between them. The CDR3 loop spans 14 amino acids. The germline gives CDR1 KGHSH, CDR2 LQKENI.

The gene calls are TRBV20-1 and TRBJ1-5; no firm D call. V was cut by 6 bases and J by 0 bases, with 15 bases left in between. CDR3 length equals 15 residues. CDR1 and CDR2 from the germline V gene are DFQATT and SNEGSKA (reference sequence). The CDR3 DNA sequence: TGCAGTGCCCCAAAACCGGGGTCTAGCAATCAGCCCCAGCATTTT. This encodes CSAPKPGSSNQPQHF.

The CDR3 sequence: CASSKRARLTDTQYF. The CDR3 nucleotides read TGTGCCAGCAGCAAAAGGGCCCGCCTCACAGATACGCAGTATTTT. The chain is built from TRBV7-8 and TRBJ2-3; D not certain. Germline V lookup: CDR1 SGHVS, CDR2 FQNEAQ. Trimming left V 5 bases short and J 2 bases short, with 14 bases between. CDR3 length: 15 amino acids.

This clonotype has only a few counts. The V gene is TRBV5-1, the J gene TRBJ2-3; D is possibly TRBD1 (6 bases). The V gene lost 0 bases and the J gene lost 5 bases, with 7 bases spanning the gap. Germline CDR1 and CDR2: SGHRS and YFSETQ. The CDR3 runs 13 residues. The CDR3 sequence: CASSLGGQDTQYF. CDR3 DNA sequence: TGCGCCAGCAGCTTGGGGGGGCAAGATACGCAGTATTTT.

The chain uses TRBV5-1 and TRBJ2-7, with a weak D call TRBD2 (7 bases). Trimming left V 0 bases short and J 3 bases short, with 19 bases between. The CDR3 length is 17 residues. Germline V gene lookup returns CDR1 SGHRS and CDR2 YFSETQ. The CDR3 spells CASSLALRGAEGYEQYF. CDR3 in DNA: TGCGCCAGCAGCTTGGCCCTTCGGGGGGCCGAAGGCTACGAGCAGTACTTC. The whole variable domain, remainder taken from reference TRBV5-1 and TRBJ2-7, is KAGVTQTPRYLIKTRGQQVTLSCSPISGHRSVSWYQQTPGQGLQFLFEYFSETQRNKGNFPGRFSGRQFSNSRSEMNVSTLELGDSALYLCASSLALRGAEGYEQYFGPGTRLTVT.

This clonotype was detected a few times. In nucleotides, the CDR3 is TGTGCCAGCTCCACGACAGGATATAATTCACCCCTCCACTTT. Translating it yields CASSTTGYNSPLHF. The J gene is TRBJ1-6, the V gene TRBV18; the D gene is possibly TRBD1 (6 bases). V shed 6 bases and J shed 4 bases, with 10 bases lying between them. Germline CDR1 reads KGHSH; CDR2 reads LQKENI. The length of the CDR3 is 14 residues.

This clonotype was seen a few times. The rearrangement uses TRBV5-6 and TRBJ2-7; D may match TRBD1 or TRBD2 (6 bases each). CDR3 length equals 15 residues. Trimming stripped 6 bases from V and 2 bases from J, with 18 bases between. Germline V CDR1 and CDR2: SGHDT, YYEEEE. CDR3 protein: CASTKGGFRAYEQYF. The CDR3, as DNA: TGTGCCAGCACCAAGGGGGGATTTCGGGCCTACGAGCAGTACTTC.

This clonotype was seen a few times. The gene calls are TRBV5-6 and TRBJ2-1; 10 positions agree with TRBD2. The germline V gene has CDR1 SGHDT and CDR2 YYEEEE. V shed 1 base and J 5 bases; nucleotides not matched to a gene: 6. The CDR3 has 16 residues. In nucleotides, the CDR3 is TGTGCCAGCAGCTTGTCTAGCGGGAGAGTACACAATGAGCAGTTCTTC. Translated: CASSLSSGRVHNEQFF.

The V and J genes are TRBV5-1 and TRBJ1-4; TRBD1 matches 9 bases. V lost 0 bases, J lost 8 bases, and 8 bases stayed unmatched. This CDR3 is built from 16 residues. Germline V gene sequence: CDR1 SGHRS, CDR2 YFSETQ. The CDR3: CASSLAKTGGNEKLFF. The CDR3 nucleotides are TGCGCCAGCAGCTTGGCCAAGACAGGGGGGAACGAAAAACTGTTTTTT.

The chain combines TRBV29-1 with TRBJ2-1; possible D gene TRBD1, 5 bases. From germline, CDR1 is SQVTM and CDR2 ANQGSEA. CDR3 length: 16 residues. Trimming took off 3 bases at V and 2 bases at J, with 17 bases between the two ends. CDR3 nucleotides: TGCAGCGTTGATGATGCGCAGAAAGGGGCCTACAATGAGCAGTTCTTC. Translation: CSVDDAQKGAYNEQFF.

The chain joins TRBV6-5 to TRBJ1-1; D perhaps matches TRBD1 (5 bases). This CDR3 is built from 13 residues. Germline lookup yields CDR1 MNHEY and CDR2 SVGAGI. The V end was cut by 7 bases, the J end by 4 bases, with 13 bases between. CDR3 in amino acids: CASTPRGFTEAFF. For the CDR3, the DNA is TGTGCCAGCACCCCGCGGGGGTTCACTGAAGCTTTCTTT.

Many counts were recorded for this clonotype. CDR3 DNA sequence: TGTGCCAGCGGGCACCGAAGCGGGGGGAGCTCCTACGAGCAGTACTTC. Amino acid sequence: CASGHRSGGSSYEQYF. The chain has TRBV11-2 and TRBJ2-7, with 9 bases lining up with TRBD2. The V gene's germline CDR1 is SGHAT and CDR2 FQNNGV. V lost 8 bases to trimming and J lost 0 bases; unmatched junction nucleotides: 11. The CDR3 length is 16 residues.

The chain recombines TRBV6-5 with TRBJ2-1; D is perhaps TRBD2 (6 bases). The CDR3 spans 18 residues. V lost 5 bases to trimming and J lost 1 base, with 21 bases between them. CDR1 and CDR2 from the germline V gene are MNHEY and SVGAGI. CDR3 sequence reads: CASSPAGVGDWSYNEQFF. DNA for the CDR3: TGTGCCAGCAGTCCAGCAGGTGTGGGGGACTGGTCCTACAATGAGCAGTTCTTC.

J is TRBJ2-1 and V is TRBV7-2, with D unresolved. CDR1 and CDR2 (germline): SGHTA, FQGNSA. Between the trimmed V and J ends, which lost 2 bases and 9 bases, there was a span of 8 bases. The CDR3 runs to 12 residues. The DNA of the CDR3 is TGTGCCAGCAGCTTAAAGGTCAGTGAGCAGTTCTTC. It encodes CASSLKVSEQFF.

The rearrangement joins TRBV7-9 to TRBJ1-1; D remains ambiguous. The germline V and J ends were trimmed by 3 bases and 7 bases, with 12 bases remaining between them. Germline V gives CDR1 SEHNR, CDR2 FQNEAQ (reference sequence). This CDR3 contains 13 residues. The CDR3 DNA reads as TGTGCCAGCAGCTTTGGAGGCGCAAGTGAAGCTTTCTTT. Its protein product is CASSFGGASEAFF.

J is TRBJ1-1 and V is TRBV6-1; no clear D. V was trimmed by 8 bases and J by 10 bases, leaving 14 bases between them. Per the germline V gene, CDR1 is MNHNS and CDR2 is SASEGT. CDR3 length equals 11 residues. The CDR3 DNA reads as TGTGCCAGCGAACTTTTGCGGTTAGCTTTCTTT. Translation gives CASELLRLAFF.

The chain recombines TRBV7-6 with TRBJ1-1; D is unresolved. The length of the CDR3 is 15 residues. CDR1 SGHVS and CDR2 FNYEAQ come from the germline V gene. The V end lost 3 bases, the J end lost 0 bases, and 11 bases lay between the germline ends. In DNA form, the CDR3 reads TGTGCCAGCAGCTTGGCCGGACCCCTGAACACTGAAGCTTTCTTT. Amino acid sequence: CASSLAGPLNTEAFF.

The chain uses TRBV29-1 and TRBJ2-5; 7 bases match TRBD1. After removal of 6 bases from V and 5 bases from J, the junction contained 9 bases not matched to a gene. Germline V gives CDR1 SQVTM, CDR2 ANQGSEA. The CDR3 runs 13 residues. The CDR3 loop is CSVRQGGGETQYF. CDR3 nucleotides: TGCAGCGTCCGACAGGGTGGAGGCGAGACCCAGTACTTC.

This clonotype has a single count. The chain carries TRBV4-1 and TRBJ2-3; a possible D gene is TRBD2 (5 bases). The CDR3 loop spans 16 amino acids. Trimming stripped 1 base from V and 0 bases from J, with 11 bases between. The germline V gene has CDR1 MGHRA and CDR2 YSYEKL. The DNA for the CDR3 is TGCGCCAGCAGCCAAGTCTTCAGGACTAGCACAGATACGCAGTATTTT. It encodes CASSQVFRTSTDTQYF.

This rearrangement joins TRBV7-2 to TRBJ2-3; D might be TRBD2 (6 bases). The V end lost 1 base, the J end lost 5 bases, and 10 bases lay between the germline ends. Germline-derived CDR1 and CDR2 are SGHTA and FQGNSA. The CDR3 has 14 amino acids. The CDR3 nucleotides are TGTGCCAGCAGCTTAGGGGGGGATAAAGATACGCAGTATTTT. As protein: CASSLGGDKDTQYF.